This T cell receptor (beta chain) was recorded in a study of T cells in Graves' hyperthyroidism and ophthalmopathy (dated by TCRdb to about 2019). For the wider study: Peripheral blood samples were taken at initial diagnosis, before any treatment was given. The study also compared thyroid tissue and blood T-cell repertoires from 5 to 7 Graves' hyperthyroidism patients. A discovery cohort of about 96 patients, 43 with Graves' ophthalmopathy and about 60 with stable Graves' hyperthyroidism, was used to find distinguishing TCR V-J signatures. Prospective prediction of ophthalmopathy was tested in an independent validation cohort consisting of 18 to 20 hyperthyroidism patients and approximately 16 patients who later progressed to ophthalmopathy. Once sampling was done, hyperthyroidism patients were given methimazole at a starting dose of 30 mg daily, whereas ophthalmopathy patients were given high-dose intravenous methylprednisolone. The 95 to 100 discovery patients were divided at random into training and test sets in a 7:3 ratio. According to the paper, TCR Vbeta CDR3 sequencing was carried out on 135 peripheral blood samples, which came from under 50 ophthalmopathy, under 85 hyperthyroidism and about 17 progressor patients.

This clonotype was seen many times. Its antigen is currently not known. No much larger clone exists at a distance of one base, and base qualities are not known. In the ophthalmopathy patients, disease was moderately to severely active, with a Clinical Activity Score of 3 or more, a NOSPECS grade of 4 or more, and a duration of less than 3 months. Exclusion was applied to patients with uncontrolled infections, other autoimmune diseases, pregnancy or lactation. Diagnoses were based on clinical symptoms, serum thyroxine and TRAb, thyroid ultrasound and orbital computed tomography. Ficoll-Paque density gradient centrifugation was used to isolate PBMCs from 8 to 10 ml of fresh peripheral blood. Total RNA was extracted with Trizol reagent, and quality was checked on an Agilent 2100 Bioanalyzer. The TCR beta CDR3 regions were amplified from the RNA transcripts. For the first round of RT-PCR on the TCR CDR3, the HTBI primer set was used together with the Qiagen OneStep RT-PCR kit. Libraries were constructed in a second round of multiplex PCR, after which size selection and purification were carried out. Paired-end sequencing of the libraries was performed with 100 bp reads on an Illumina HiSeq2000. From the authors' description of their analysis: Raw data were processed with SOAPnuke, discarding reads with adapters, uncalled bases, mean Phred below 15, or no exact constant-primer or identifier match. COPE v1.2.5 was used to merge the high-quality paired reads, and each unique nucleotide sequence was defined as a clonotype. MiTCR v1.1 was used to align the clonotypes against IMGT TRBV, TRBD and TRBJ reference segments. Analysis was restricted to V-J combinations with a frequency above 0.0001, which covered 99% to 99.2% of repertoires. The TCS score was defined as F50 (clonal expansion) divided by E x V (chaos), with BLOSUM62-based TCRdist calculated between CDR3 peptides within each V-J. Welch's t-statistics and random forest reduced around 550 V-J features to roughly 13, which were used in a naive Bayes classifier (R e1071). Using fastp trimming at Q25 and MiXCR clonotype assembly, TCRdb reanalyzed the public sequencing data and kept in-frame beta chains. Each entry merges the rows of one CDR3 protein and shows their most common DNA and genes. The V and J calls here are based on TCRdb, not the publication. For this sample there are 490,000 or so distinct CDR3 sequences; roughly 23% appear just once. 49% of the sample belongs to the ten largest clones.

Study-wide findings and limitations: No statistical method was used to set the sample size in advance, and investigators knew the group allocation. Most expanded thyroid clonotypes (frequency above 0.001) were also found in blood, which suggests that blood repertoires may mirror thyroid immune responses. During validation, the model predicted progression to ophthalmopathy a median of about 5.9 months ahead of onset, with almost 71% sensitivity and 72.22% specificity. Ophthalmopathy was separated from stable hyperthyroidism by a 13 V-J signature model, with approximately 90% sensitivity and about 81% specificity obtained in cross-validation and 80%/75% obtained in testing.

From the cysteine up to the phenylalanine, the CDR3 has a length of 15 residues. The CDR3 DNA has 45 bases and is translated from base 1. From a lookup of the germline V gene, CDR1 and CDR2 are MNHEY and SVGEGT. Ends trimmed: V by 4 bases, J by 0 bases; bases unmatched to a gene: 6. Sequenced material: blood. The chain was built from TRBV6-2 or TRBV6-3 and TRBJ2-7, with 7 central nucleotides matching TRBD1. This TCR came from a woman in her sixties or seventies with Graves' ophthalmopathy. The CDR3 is CASSSPTGTSYEQYF. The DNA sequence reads TGTGCCAGCAGTTCCCCGACAGGGACCTCCTACGAGCAGTACTTC.